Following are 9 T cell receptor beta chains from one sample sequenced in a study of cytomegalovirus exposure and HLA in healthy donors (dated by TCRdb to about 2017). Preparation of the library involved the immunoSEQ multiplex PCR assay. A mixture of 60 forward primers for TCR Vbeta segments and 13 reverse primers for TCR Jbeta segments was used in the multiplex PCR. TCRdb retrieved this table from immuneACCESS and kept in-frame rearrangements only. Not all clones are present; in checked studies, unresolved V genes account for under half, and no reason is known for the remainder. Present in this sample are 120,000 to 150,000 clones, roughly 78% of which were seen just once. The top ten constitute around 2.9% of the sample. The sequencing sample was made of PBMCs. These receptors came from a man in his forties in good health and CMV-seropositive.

The DNA for the CDR3 is TGCGCCAGCAGCTTGGACAGAAACACCGGGGAGCTGTTTTTT. It codes for CASSLDRNTGELFF. This chain connects TRBV5-1 to TRBJ2-2; D unresolved. The V gene lost 0 bases and the J gene lost 2 bases, with 5 bases spanning the gap. CDR1 SGHRS and CDR2 YFSETQ come from the germline V gene. This CDR3 has 14 residues.

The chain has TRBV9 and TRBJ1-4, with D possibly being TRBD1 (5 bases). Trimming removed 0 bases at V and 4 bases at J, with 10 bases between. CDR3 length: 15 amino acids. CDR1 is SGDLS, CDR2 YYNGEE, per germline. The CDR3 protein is CASSVVEGVNEKLFF. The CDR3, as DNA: TGTGCCAGCAGCGTAGTAGAAGGGGTTAATGAAAAACTGTTTTTT. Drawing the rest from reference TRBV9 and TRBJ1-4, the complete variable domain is DSGVTQTPKHLITATGQRVTLRCSPRSGDLSVYWYQQSLDQGLQFLIQYYNGEERAKGNILERFSAQQFPDLHSELNLSSLELGDSALYFCASSVVEGVNEKLFFGSGTQLSVL.

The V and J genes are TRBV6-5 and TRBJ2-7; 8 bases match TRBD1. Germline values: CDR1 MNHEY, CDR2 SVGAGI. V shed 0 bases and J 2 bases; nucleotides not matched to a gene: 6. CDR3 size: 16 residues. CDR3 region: CASSYSKRQGTYEQYF. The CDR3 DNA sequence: TGTGCCAGCAGTTACTCGAAGAGACAGGGGACCTACGAGCAGTACTTC.

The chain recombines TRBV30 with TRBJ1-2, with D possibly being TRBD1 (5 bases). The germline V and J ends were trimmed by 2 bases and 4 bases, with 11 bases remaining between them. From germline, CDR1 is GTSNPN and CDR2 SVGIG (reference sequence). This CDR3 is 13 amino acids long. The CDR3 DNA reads TGTGCCTGGAGTACCCTGGGGGGCTATGGCTACACCTTC. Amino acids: CAWSTLGGYGYTF.

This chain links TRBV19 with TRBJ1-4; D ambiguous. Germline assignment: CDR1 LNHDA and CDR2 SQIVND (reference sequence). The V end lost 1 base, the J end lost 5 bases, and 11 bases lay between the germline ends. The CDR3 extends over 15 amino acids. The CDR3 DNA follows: TGTGCCAGTAGTATAGGCGGGCTGCGGAATGAAAAACTGTTTTTT. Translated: CASSIGGLRNEKLFF.

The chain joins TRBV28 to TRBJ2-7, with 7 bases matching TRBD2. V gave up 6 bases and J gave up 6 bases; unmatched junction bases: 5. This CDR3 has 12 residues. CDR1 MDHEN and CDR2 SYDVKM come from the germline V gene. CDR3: CASRTGGTEQYF. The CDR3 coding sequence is TGTGCCAGCAGGACGGGAGGAACCGAGCAGTACTTC.

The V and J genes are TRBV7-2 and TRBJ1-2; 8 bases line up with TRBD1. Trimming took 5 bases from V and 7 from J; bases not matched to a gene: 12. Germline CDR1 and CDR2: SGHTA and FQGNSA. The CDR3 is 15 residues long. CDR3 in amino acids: CASSTDRGAPLGYTF. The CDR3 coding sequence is TGTGCCAGCAGCACCGACAGGGGCGCCCCCCTTGGCTACACCTTC.

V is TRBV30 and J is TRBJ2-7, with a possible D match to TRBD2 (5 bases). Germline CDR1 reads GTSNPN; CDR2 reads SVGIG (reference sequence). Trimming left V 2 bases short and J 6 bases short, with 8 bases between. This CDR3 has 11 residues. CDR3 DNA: TGTGCCTGGAGTAGAGGGTTCGAGCAGTACTTC. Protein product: CAWSRGFEQYF.

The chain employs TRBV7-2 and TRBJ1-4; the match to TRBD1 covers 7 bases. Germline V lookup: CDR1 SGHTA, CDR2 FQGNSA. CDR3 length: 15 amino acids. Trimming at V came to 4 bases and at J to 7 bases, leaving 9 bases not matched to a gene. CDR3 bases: TGTGCCAGCAGCTCTACTAGAGGGGGCGGTGAAAAACTGTTTTTT. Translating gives CASSSTRGGGEKLFF. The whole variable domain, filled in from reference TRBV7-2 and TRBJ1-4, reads GAGVSQSPSNKVTEKGKDVELRCDPISGHTALYWYRQSLGQGLEFLIYFQGNSAPDKSGLPSDRFSAERTGGSVSTLTIQRTQQEDSAVYLCASSSTRGGGEKLFFGSGTQLSVL.